Below, 18 T cell receptor beta chains from the same sample are listed, as sequenced in a study of Ad26.COV2.S vaccination and SARS-CoV-2 variants. Specified treatment: over 15 received Ad26.COV2.S at low or high dose, single or two shots; several received placebo; per-sample allocation not given. Collection of the samples took place on day 63 after the first injection of vaccine or placebo. TCRdb keeps only in-frame clones here, not all; method: immunoSEQ multiplex PCR. The sample carries roughly 700,000 clones, about 89% recorded once. The input for sequencing was peripheral blood, taken in a trial of Ad26.COV2.S vaccine versus placebo. Source of these receptors: a person aged 18-65 years who received the Ad26.COV2.S COVID-19 vaccine or a placebo.

The chain uses TRBV18 and TRBJ1-6, with no clear D. From germline, CDR1 is KGHSH and CDR2 LQKENI. Trimming took off 2 bases at V and 9 bases at J, with 11 bases between the two ends. There are 14 residues in the CDR3. DNA of the CDR3: TGTGCCAGCTCACCAGATAGCTCCGTTTCACCCCTCCACTTT. It specifies CASSPDSSVSPLHF.

The gene calls are TRBV7-9 and TRBJ2-7; no definite D call. Trimming stripped 2 bases from V and 4 bases from J, with 15 bases between. CDR1 is SEHNR and CDR2 is FQNEAQ in the germline V gene (reference sequence). This CDR3 comprises 15 residues. CDR3 residues: CASSLRNGALYEQYF. The CDR3 DNA reads TGTGCCAGCAGCTTACGGAACGGAGCCCTATACGAGCAGTACTTC. The whole variable domain, filled in from reference TRBV7-9 and TRBJ2-7, reads DTGVSQNPRHKITKRGQNVTFRCDPISEHNRLYWYRQTLGQGPEFLTYFQNEAQLEKSRLLSDRFSAERPKGSFSTLEIQRTEQGDSAMYLCASSLRNGALYEQYFGPGTRLTVT.

The chain is built from TRBV30 and TRBJ2-1, with TRBD1 matching 9 bases. Germline trimming cut 0 bases from V and 6 bases from J; bases unmatched to any gene: 6. The CDR3 consists of 15 residues. Per the germline V gene, CDR1 is GTSNPN and CDR2 is SVGIG (reference sequence). The CDR3 loop is CAWSVQVTGGNEQFF. The DNA of the CDR3 is TGTGCCTGGAGTGTACAAGTGACAGGGGGCAATGAGCAGTTCTTC. The whole variable domain, filled in from reference TRBV30 and TRBJ2-1, reads SQTIHQWPATLVQPVGSPLSLECTVEGTSNPNLYWYRQAAGRGLQLLFYSVGIGQISSEVPQNLSASRPQDRQFILSSKKLLLSDSGFYLCAWSVQVTGGNEQFFGPGTRLTVL.

This clone has only one observation. This chain uses TRBV19 with TRBJ1-1; 10 positions match TRBD1. CDR1 and CDR2 (germline): LNHDA, SQIVND (reference sequence). The CDR3 contains 13 residues. V shed 5 bases and J 11 bases; nucleotides not matched to a gene: 8. The CDR3 nucleotides are TGTGCCAGTAGTCTAACCGGGACAGGGGAGGCTTTCTTT. Protein: CASSLTGTGEAFF.

The chain recombines TRBV2 with TRBJ2-3; 7 nucleotides align to TRBD2. The CDR3 is 15 residues long. CDR1 and CDR2 from the germline V gene are SNHLY and FYNNEI. V shed 6 bases and J 4 bases; nucleotides not matched to a gene: 10. CDR3 in amino acids: CASSPTSVGADTQYF. The CDR3 DNA sequence: TGTGCCAGCAGCCCCACTAGCGTGGGTGCAGATACGCAGTATTTT.

V gene TRBV5-1 combines with J gene TRBJ2-7; 13 bases match TRBD2. The V gene's germline CDR1 is SGHRS and CDR2 YFSETQ. This CDR3 contains 18 residues. Germline trimming cut 0 bases from V and 5 bases from J; bases unmatched to any gene: 11. CDR3 coding DNA: TGCGCCAGCAGCTTGGATGGGGGGCGGACTAGCGGGAGCAACGAGCAGTACTTC. As protein: CASSLDGGRTSGSNEQYF.

The chain employs TRBV3-1 (or the pseudogene TRBV3-2) and TRBJ2-3; D is unclear. The V gene lost 0 bases and the J gene lost 2 bases, with 9 bases spanning the gap. Germline V gene lookup returns CDR1 LGHDT and CDR2 YNNKEL (reference sequence). There are 15 residues in the CDR3. The CDR3 DNA is TGTGCCAGCAGCCAAGATCGGTACGACACAGATACGCAGTATTTT. Protein sequence: CASSQDRYDTDTQYF.

This chain joins TRBV7-2 and TRBJ1-5; TRBD1 is a possible D gene (5 bases). CDR3 length: 15 residues. V was shortened by 6 bases and J by 6 bases, with 18 bases between the two germline ends. The germline CDR1 and CDR2 sequences are SGHTA and FQGNSA. CDR3 bases: TGTGCCAGCAGTCGCCGGTCGGGGGACCCTCAGCCCCAGCATTTT. Translation: CASSRRSGDPQPQHF.

The V gene is TRBV11-2, the J gene TRBJ2-3; D ambiguous. The CDR3 spans 13 residues. Germline assignment: CDR1 SGHAT and CDR2 FQNNGV. Trimming left V 5 bases short and J 10 bases short, with 16 bases between. CDR3 bases: TGTGCCAGCAGCCCGAACGATGAGACGTCGCAGTATTTT. It specifies CASSPNDETSQYF. The full variable domain, with the rest looked up from reference TRBV11-2 and TRBJ2-3, is EAGVAQSPRYKIIEKRQSVAFWCNPISGHATLYWYQQILGQGPKLLIQFQNNGVVDDSQLPKDRFSAERLKGVDSTLKIQPAKLEDSAVYLCASSPNDETSQYFGPGTRLTVL.

This sequence joins TRBV5-1 and TRBJ1-3; D is uncertain. The CDR3 sequence is 15 residues long. V shed 0 bases and J shed 0 bases, with 7 bases lying between them. Germline V gives CDR1 SGHRS, CDR2 YFSETQ. The CDR3 reads CASSLAWGSGNTIYF. CDR3 nucleotide sequence: TGCGCCAGCAGCTTGGCCTGGGGCTCTGGAAACACCATATATTTT.

The chain uses TRBV2 and TRBJ2-7, with 9 bases identical to TRBD1. CDR1 and CDR2 (germline): SNHLY, FYNNEI. The CDR3 spans 16 residues. Trimming at V came to 5 bases and at J to 3 bases, leaving 11 bases not matched to a gene. The CDR3 reads CASSTTGTGFFYEQYF. In DNA form, the CDR3 reads TGTGCCAGCAGTACTACCGGGACAGGGTTCTTCTACGAGCAGTACTTC.

CDR3 DNA sequence: TGTGCCAGCAGCCAAGAGACAGGGAGAGCTTTCTTT. Protein: CASSQETGRAFF. The chain is built from TRBV14 and TRBJ1-1; 7 bases fit TRBD1. V shed 0 bases, J shed 10 bases, and the junction held 2 bases outside the gene matches. The germline CDR1 and CDR2 sequences are SGHDN and FVKESK. The CDR3 sequence is 12 residues long. The full variable domain, completed using reference TRBV14 and TRBJ1-1, is EAGVTQFPSHSVIEKGQTVTLRCDPISGHDNLYWYRRVMGKEIKFLLHFVKESKQDESGMPNNRFLAERTGGTYSTLKVQPAELEDSGVYFCASSQETGRAFFGQGTRLTVV.

V and J are TRBV4-2 and TRBJ2-7; D is ambiguous. CDR3 length: 16 residues. The V end was cut by 0 bases, the J end by 6 bases, with 18 bases between. Looked up from germline, CDR1 is LGHNA and CDR2 is YNFKEQ. This CDR3 reads CASSQDLAGGVREQYF. The CDR3 nucleotides read TGTGCCAGCAGCCAAGATCTCGCAGGTGGGGTGCGCGAGCAGTACTTC.

This clone came up once. This chain joins TRBV24-1 and TRBJ1-3; D is possibly TRBD1 (5 bases). CDR1 and CDR2 from the germline V gene are KGHDR and SFDVKD. The CDR3 spans 13 residues. V gave up 10 bases and J gave up 5 bases, with 14 bases separating them. The CDR3 loop reads CATTGKGRNTIYF. The CDR3 DNA sequence: TGTGCCACTACCGGGAAGGGACGAAACACCATATATTTT.

The rearrangement links TRBV20-1 to TRBJ2-5, with TRBD2 matching 9 bases. The CDR3 runs 14 residues. J gave up 3 bases and V 3 bases, and 5 bases lay outside the gene matches. Germline CDR1 is DFQATT and CDR2 is SNEGSKA (reference sequence). CDR3 nucleotide sequence: TGCAGTGCTAGTGGCGGGGGGGCGGAAGAGACCCAGTACTTC. It encodes CSASGGGAEETQYF.

The V and J genes are TRBV19 and TRBJ2-2; no clear D. Trimming left V 7 bases short and J 2 bases short, with 5 bases between. The CDR3 has 12 residues. Germline values: CDR1 LNHDA, CDR2 SQIVND (reference sequence). The CDR3 spells CASKVNTGELFF. CDR3 coding DNA: TGTGCCAGTAAGGTTAACACCGGGGAGCTGTTTTTT. Together with reference TRBV19 and TRBJ2-2, the CDR3 gives the full variable domain: DGGITQSPKYLFRKEGQNVTLSCEQNLNHDAMYWYRQDPGQGLRLIYYSQIVNDFQKGDIAEGYSVSREKKESFPLTVTSAQKNPTAFYLCASKVNTGELFFGEGSRLTVL.

The chain employs TRBV5-1 and TRBJ2-3, with D unclear. Trimming shortened V by 0 bases and J by 5 bases, and 10 bases separated the two germline ends. The germline CDR1 and CDR2 sequences are SGHRS and YFSETQ. CDR3 length: 14 residues. The DNA of the CDR3 is TGCGCCAGCAGCTTGGAGACCTTCGTAGATACGCAGTATTTT. This gives the protein CASSLETFVDTQYF.

The chain uses TRBV5-6 and TRBJ2-7, with 10 positions matching TRBD2. The trim removed 6 bases at V and 0 bases at J, leaving 15 bases unmatched. This CDR3 spans 18 amino acids. In germline, CDR1 is SGHDT, CDR2 YYEEEE. The CDR3 loop is CASNFLGSGGPNSYEQYF. CDR3 nucleotides: TGTGCCAGCAACTTTTTGGGTAGCGGGGGGCCAAACTCCTACGAGCAGTACTTC. Together with reference TRBV5-6 and TRBJ2-7, the CDR3 gives the full variable domain: DAGVTQSPTHLIKTRGQQVTLRCSPKSGHDTVSWYQQALGQGPQFIFQYYEEEERQRGNFPDRFSGHQFPNYSSELNVNALLLGDSALYLCASNFLGSGGPNSYEQYFGPGTRLTVT.